This T cell receptor beta chain appears in the sequencing data of a study of shared clonotypes between healthy human individuals. As for the study in general: A few men and a couple of women, aged 18 to 49, were donors. Study-level results: Sampling covered blood only; tissue repertoires likely differ.

V shed 1 base and J shed 3 bases, with 7 bases lying between them. CDR1 is LNHDA, CDR2 SQIVND, per germline (reference sequence). The CDR3 totals 13 residues. Original handling: ImmunoSEQ gave junction-only sequences without quality scores, so filtering differed. The data were produced by immunoSEQ multiplex PCR, yet TCRdb's version contains in-frame clones alone and is incomplete. The V and J calls and clone size are taken from that table; D and trimming were inferred from the DNA. The sample has 500,000 to 700,000 clones, approximately 95% seen once. Notes on this clone: The antigen is undetermined.

Naive CD8 isolation took CD45RO-negative cells positively selected for CCR7 and excluded terminally differentiated effector memory CD45RA+ cells. The chain has TRBV19 and TRBJ2-7; unclear D gene. The sample consisted of naive CD8+ T cells sorted from blood. The receptor comes from a woman aged 25 to 39 in good health. The CDR3, as DNA: TGTGCCAGTAGTATAGCGCTGAACTACGAGCAGTACTTC. Its translation is CASSIALNYEQYF.